Reported below is one T cell receptor (beta chain). The antigen remains undetermined. CDR1 is DFQATT, CDR2 SNEGSKA, per germline (reference sequence). The CDR3 loop spans 13 amino acids. Trimming stripped 3 bases from V and 0 bases from J, with 8 bases between. The sample comes from a study of CD8+CD57+ T cells in acquired aplastic anemia. About the research overall: Average DNA yield from sorted CD4+ and CD8+ cells was about 3 ug. CD4+ reads averaged about 11 million in healthy donors.

The template used for profiling TCR beta VDJ and CDR3 was genomic DNA. TCRdb processed the reads anew with MiXCR; each CDR3 protein has one entry. The repertoire holds some 120,000 distinct CDR3 sequences, with 40% to 60% as singletons. Study results and limitations: Patients and healthy controls showed no significant CD8+ Simpson's diversity difference. Found in both controls and patients were fewer than 35 CD8+ CDR3 sequences.

The rearrangement uses TRBV20-1 and TRBJ2-5, with a weak D call TRBD2 (7 bases). This receptor was obtained from a human donor in good health, serving as a control. Sequencing used sorted CD4+, CD8+, or CD8+CD57+ T cells (not recorded which) from PBMCs. The CDR3 loop reads CSASGGHQETQYF. CDR3 DNA: TGCAGTGCTAGCGGGGGGCACCAAGAGACCCAGTACTTC.